The rows below give T cell receptor beta chains drawn from one sample of a study of cytomegalovirus exposure and HLA in healthy donors. Sequencing used immunoSEQ multiplex PCR; TCRdb keeps in-frame clones, though not all of them. Altogether over 100,000 clones are present, less than 70% being singletons, with the ten largest covering under 6.5%. The sequenced sample consisted of PBMCs. These receptors were taken from a woman aged 70-85 years in good health and CMV-seropositive. CDR3s include the opening cysteine and the closing phenylalanine or tryptophan. D genes are given only for firm matches. The size entry is marked missing in some rows and otherwise reads once, few, many or a size class.

V gene	D gene	J gene	clone size	CDR3 protein	CDR3 DNA
TRBV6-5	NA	TRBJ1-1	NA	CASSYSTGTGTEAFF	TGTGCCAGCAGTTACTCGACGGGGACTGGCACTGAAGCTTTCTTT
TRBV5-1	NA	TRBJ1-1	NA	CASSNLQGNTEAFF	TGCGCCAGCAGTAATCTCCAGGGGAACACTGAAGCTTTCTTT
TRBV7-8	TRBD1	TRBJ1-6	NA	CASTGTGLNSPLHF	TGTGCCAGCACCGGGACAGGGCTTAATTCACCCCTCCACTTT
TRBV2	NA	TRBJ1-2	NA	CASSEVNYGYTF	TGTGCCAGCAGCGAGGTAAACTATGGCTACACCTTC
TRBV7-2	NA	TRBJ2-3	once	CASSPRETDTQYF	TGTGCCAGCAGCCCTCGGGAGACAGATACGCAGTATTTT
TRBV15	TRBD2	TRBJ2-7	NA	CATSSYPSGGAIDEQYF	TGTGCCACCAGCAGTTACCCTAGCGGGGGGGCCATCGACGAGCAGTACTTC
TRBV5-6	TRBD1	TRBJ1-4	NA	CASSSTGATNEKLFF	TGTGCCAGCAGCTCCACAGGGGCAACTAATGAAAAACTGTTTTTT
TRBV4-3	NA	TRBJ2-7	NA	CASSRFRGYYEQYF	TGCGCCAGCAGCCGTTTCCGGGGGTACTACGAGCAGTACTTC
TRBV10-3	TRBD1	TRBJ1-4	NA	CAISAGRTGNEKLFF	TGTGCCATCAGTGCCGGGAGGACAGGGAATGAAAAACTGTTTTTT
TRBV29-1	TRBD1	TRBJ1-2	few	CSVAGQGNGYTF	TGCAGCGTTGCGGGACAGGGCAATGGCTACACCTTC
TRBV25-1	TRBD1	TRBJ2-5	few	CASSEVRGQETQYF	TGTGCCAGCAGTGAGGTCAGGGGGCAAGAGACCCAGTACTTC
TRBV11-2	TRBD1	TRBJ1-1	NA	CASSPTGGRTEAFF	TGTGCCAGCAGCCCAACAGGGGGGCGGACTGAAGCTTTCTTT
TRBV7-9	TRBD2	TRBJ2-1	NA	CASSHTTSGGRDEQFF	TGTGCCAGCAGCCATACTACTAGCGGGGGGCGGGATGAGCAGTTCTTC
TRBV19	TRBD1	TRBJ1-2	NA	CASYDRGYGYTF	TGTGCCAGTTACGACAGGGGCTATGGCTACACCTTC
TRBV11-2	NA	TRBJ1-1	NA	CASSEQGRRTEAFF	TGTGCCAGCAGCGAGCAGGGTCGTAGGACTGAAGCTTTCTTT
TRBV29-1	NA	TRBJ1-1	NA	CSGRGNTEAFF	TGCAGCGGTCGGGGGAACACTGAAGCTTTCTTT
TRBV4-3	TRBD1	TRBJ1-2	NA	CASSQVATGGSGYTF	TGCGCCAGCAGCCAAGTTGCGACAGGGGGCTCCGGCTACACCTTC
TRBV9	NA	TRBJ2-1	NA	CASSDPRDTKGNEQFF	TGTGCCAGCAGCGATCCCCGGGACACTAAGGGCAATGAGCAGTTCTTC
TRBV5-1	TRBD1	TRBJ1-4	NA	CASSGQGATNEKLFF	TGCGCCAGCAGCGGTCAGGGGGCAACTAATGAAAAACTGTTTTTT
TRBV7-9	NA	TRBJ2-1	NA	CASSYWRGPHNEQFF	TGTGCCAGCAGCTATTGGAGGGGGCCCCACAATGAGCAGTTCTTC
TRBV19	TRBD2	TRBJ2-5	NA	CASSKLAGGEETQYF	TGTGCCAGTAGTAAACTAGCGGGGGGAGAGGAGACCCAGTACTTC
TRBV4-3	NA	TRBJ1-4	NA	CASSQARGTNEKLFF	TGCGCCAGCAGCCAAGCTCGGGGAACTAATGAAAAACTGTTTTTT
TRBV4-1	TRBD1	TRBJ1-6	NA	CASSQPGQSQANSPLHF	TGCGCCAGCAGCCAACCGGGACAGTCCCAAGCTAATTCACCCCTCCACTTT
TRBV19	NA	TRBJ2-2	NA	CASSVQLQGPTGELFF	TGTGCCAGTAGTGTACAGCTACAGGGCCCCACCGGGGAGCTGTTTTTT
TRBV30	NA	TRBJ1-1	once	CAWNGQSNTEAFF	TGTGCCTGGAATGGACAGAGTAACACTGAAGCTTTCTTT
TRBV2	TRBD2	TRBJ2-2	NA	CASSDSGANTGELFF	TGTGCCAGCAGTGACAGCGGGGCGAACACCGGGGAGCTGTTTTTT
TRBV6-1	NA	TRBJ2-3	NA	CASSGLGSRDTQYF	TGTGCCAGCAGTGGACTGGGGAGCCGGGATACGCAGTATTTT
TRBV30	NA	TRBJ1-6	NA	CAWSVRGRNSPLHF	TGTGCCTGGAGTGTGCGGGGGCGTAATTCACCCCTCCACTTT
TRBV7-9	NA	TRBJ1-2	NA	CASSPGQYGYTF	TGTGCCAGCAGCCCCGGACAGTATGGCTACACCTTC
TRBV4-2	TRBD1	TRBJ1-1	NA	CASSPIGGQDRGAFF	TGTGCCAGCAGCCCGATTGGGGGACAGGACCGGGGGGCTTTCTTT
TRBV30	TRBD1	TRBJ1-2	NA	CAWRDRATYGYTF	TGTGCCTGGAGGGACAGGGCTACTTATGGCTACACCTTC
TRBV5-1	TRBD1	TRBJ1-1	NA	CASSTNRGMNTEAFF	TGCGCCAGCAGCACCAACAGGGGGATGAACACTGAAGCTTTCTTT
TRBV5-1	TRBD1	TRBJ1-4	NA	CASSLRGDRVEKLFF	TGCGCCAGCAGCTTGAGGGGAGACAGGGTTGAAAAACTGTTTTTT
TRBV11-2	NA	TRBJ1-2	NA	CASSSPWRGWYGYTF	TGTGCCAGCAGCTCCCCTTGGAGGGGCTGGTATGGCTACACCTTC
TRBV6-5	NA	TRBJ2-1	NA	CASRSNRVSNNEQFF	TGTGCCAGCAGATCCAACAGGGTGAGCAACAATGAGCAGTTCTTC
TRBV6-1	TRBD1	TRBJ2-7	NA	CASSRQGSSYEQYF	TGTGCCAGCAGTCGACAGGGGTCCTCCTACGAGCAGTACTTC
TRBV5-1	NA	TRBJ1-3	few	CASSLEAVGGNTIYF	TGCGCCAGCAGCTTGGAGGCGGTAGGCGGAAACACCATATATTTT
TRBV30	TRBD2	TRBJ2-1	NA	CAWTLSWTSGGSSSYNEQFF	TGTGCCTGGACCCTTAGTTGGACTAGCGGGGGGTCGAGCTCCTACAATGAGCAGTTCTTC
TRBV5-1	TRBD1	TRBJ1-2	NA	CASRSTGGDYGYTF	TGCGCCAGCAGATCCACAGGGGGGGACTATGGCTACACCTTC
TRBV5-6	NA	TRBJ1-1	NA	CASSYGRGTSEAFF	TGTGCCAGCAGCTATGGACGGGGAACTTCTGAAGCTTTCTTT
TRBV7-9	NA	TRBJ2-3	NA	CASSPSTDTQYF	TGTGCCAGCAGCCCCTCCACAGATACGCAGTATTTT
TRBV7-2	TRBD1	TRBJ2-7	NA	CASSLEGTGSQQYF	TGTGCCAGCAGCTTGGAAGGGACAGGGAGTCAGCAGTACTTC
TRBV5-6	NA	TRBJ1-1	NA	CASSLAGAGMNTEAFF	TGTGCCAGCAGCTTGGCAGGGGCCGGCATGAACACTGAAGCTTTCTTT
TRBV5-1	NA	TRBJ1-3	NA	CASTPGHLSGNTIYF	TGCGCCAGCACCCCCGGACACTTGTCTGGAAACACCATATATTTT
TRBV29-1	TRBD1	TRBJ1-4	NA	CAGQGATNEKLFF	TGCGCGGGACAGGGGGCGACTAATGAAAAACTGTTTTTT
TRBV19	TRBD1	TRBJ1-1	NA	CASSSRASGGPEAFF	TGTGCCAGTAGTTCCAGGGCGTCAGGGGGCCCTGAAGCTTTCTTT
TRBV6-1	TRBD1	TRBJ1-2	NA	CASRADRDRGYGYTF	TGTGCCAGCAGAGCTGACAGGGATCGGGGCTATGGCTACACCTTC
TRBV4-1	NA	TRBJ2-5	NA	CASSQDLAQKTQYF	TGCGCCAGCAGCCAAGACCTCGCTCAGAAGACCCAGTACTTC
TRBV12-5	TRBD2	TRBJ2-3	few	CASGVGTSGGAIDTQYF	TGTGCTAGTGGTGTCGGGACTAGCGGGGGGGCAATAGATACGCAGTATTTT
TRBV5-1	TRBD2	TRBJ2-1	NA	CASSLGTWGLAGFNNEQFF	TGCGCCAGCAGCTTGGGGACCTGGGGACTAGCGGGTTTTAACAATGAGCAGTTCTTC